This T cell receptor beta chain stems from a study of T-cell memory formation after mild COVID-19. The CDR3 extends over 15 amino acids. From germline, CDR1 is SGDLS and CDR2 YYNGEE. V lost 3 bases and J lost 1, with 13 bases in between. TCR alpha and TCR beta cDNA libraries with sample barcodes and UMIs came from 5'RACE using constant-segment primers. One entry per CDR3 protein, called by TCRdb with MiXCR from the 5' RACE reads. The table shows about 350,000 distinct CDR3 sequences, with approximately 15% occurring only once. The sample comprised PBMCs or a T cell subset sorted from them (not recorded which). The chain has TRBV9 and TRBJ2-5; possible D gene TRBD2, 6 bases. The source is a man aged 18 to 30 who had mild COVID-19 (a few samples of this study predate the infection). Cell type and time point are not known. Written as DNA, the CDR3 is TGTGCCAGCAGCGGTTTTCGGCGGGGCCAAGAGACCCAGTACTTC. Amino acid sequence: CASSGFRRGQETQYF.